This TCR beta chain is drawn from a study of T-cell memory formation after mild COVID-19. This clonotype was counted a few times. CDR1 LNHNV and CDR2 YYDKDF come from the germline V gene (reference sequence). The CDR3 totals 14 residues. Trimming removed 0 bases from V and 4 bases from J, with 10 bases in between. TCRdb redid the calling of the 5' RACE reads with MiXCR, one entry per CDR3 protein. Found here are 500,000 to 600,000 distinct CDR3 sequences, 15% to 20% of them singletons; the top ten hold around 12%. The gene calls are TRBV15 and TRBJ2-7; D perhaps matches TRBD1 (6 bases). Material: PBMCs or a T cell subset sorted from them (not recorded which). The clonotype originates from an adult woman who had mild COVID-19 (a few samples of this study predate the infection). Cell type and time point are not known. Written as DNA, the CDR3 is TGTGCCACCAGCAGAGACAGGGGCCTGTACGAGCAGTACTTC. Protein: CATSRDRGLYEQYF. The variable domain in full, with the rest retrieved from reference TRBV15 and TRBJ2-7, is DAMVIQNPRYQVTQFGKPVTLSCSQTLNHNVMYWYQQKSSQAPKLLFHYYDKDFNNEADTPDNFQSRRPNTSFCFLDIRSPGLGDTAMYLCATSRDRGLYEQYFGPGTRLTVT.